The clone carrying this T cell receptor beta chain was detected many times. The antigen is undetermined. The sample originates from a study of regulatory T cells in long-lasting Graves disease. Whole-study context: To qualify as persistent, Graves' disease required over 5 years of antithyroid drugs with positive TSH receptor antibodies.

Time point reported: persistent/refractory GD, antithyroid drugs over 5 years with positive TRAb. The TCR library was prepared using RNA isolated from PBMCs. Patient provenance is recorded as an endocrinology department in Xi'an, China. Findings and caveats of the study: TCR diversity was lower in persistent Graves' patients than in newly diagnosed ones.

The TCR beta library used iRepertoire HTBI primers with Arm-PCR amplification of CDR3. MiXCR, run by TCRdb on the multiplex PCR reads, gives a single entry per CDR3 protein. The sample lists about 300,000 distinct CDR3 sequences, 20% to 25% seen once, with 56% in the top ten. Germline V gene sequence: CDR1 SGHTA, CDR2 FQGNSA. V shed 5 bases and J 7 bases; nucleotides not matched to a gene: 11. There are 14 residues in the CDR3. Sequencing used peripheral blood mononuclear cells (PBMCs), obtained when the disease was refractory, from a patient treated with antithyroid drugs. The TCR sequence derives from a female donor with Graves disease. The rearrangement joins TRBV7-2 to TRBJ2-7; 7 bases are shared with TRBD1. The CDR3 DNA sequence: TGTGCCAGCAGCCCCGGACAGGCGGGCATAGAGCAGTACTTC. It translates to CASSPGQAGIEQYF.